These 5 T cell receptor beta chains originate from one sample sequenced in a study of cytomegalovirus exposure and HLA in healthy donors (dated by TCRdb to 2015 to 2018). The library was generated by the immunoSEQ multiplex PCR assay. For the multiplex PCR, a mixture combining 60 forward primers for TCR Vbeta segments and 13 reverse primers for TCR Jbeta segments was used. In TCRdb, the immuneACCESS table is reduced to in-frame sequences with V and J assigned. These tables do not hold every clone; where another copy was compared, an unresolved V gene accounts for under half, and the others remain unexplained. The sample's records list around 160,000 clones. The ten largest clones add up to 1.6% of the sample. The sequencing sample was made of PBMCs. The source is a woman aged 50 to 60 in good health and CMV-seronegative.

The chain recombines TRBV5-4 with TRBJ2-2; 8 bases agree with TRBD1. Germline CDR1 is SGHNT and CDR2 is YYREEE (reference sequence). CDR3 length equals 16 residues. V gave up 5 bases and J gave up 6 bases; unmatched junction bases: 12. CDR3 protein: CASSPGQGAFPGELFF. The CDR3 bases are TGTGCCAGCAGTCCTGGCCAGGGGGCATTTCCCGGGGAGCTGTTTTTT.

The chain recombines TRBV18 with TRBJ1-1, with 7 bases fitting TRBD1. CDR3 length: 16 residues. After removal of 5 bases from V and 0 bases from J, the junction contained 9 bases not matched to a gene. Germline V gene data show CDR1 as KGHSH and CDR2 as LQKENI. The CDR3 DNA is TGTGCCAGCTCATCTTCTTACAGGGGATTGAACACTGAAGCTTTCTTT. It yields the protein CASSSSYRGLNTEAFF.

CDR3 DNA: TGTGCCAGCAGTGAACAGGACAGGGGGAGCTCCTACGAGCAGTACTTC. It codes for CASSEQDRGSSYEQYF. The chain carries TRBV28 and TRBJ2-7, with 10 nucleotides matching TRBD1. V gave up 5 bases and J gave up 0 bases; unmatched junction bases: 7. Germline-derived CDR1 and CDR2 are MDHEN and SYDVKM. The CDR3 covers 16 residues.

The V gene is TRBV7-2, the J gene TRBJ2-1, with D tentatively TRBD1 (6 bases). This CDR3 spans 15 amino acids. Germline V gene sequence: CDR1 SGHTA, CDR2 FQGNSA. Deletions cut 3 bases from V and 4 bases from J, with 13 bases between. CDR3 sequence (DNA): TGTGCCAGCAGCTTTACAGGGTCCTCATACAATGAGCAGTTCTTC. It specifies CASSFTGSSYNEQFF.

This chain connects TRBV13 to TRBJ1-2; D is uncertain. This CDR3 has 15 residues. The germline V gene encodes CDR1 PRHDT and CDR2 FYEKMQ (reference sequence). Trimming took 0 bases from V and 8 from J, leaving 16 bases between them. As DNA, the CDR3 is TGTGCCAGCAGCTTAGGAGCGGGGAGACGGGAAGGCTACACCTTC. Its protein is CASSLGAGRREGYTF.